Detailed here is one T cell receptor (beta chain). This record belongs to a study of blood T cell repertoires in COVID-19. Whole-study context: Sites across the United States, Italy and Spain contributed samples from acute and convalescent COVID-19. T cells, B-cell-depleted T cells, or PBMCs supplied cDNA or gDNA.

The CDR3 length is 15 residues. The germline CDR1 and CDR2 sequences are SGHTA and FQGNSA. Trimming at V came to 1 base and at J to 4 bases, leaving 6 bases not matched to a gene. As processed by the authors: Amplification of reference gene primers provided the estimated nucleated cell counts. Repertoires were generated with immunoSEQ multiplex PCR, while TCRdb's copy carries only in-frame clones and drops some. Clone size and V and J calls were adopted from that table, with D and trimming inferred from the DNA. Of some 150,000 clones in the sample, 82% were seen once. The rearrangement joins TRBV7-2 to TRBJ1-2; TRBD1 matches at 7 bases. Sequencing was done on a sample of peripheral blood. The source of this sequence is a woman aged 70 to 79 with acute or convalescent COVID-19. The CDR3 DNA follows: TGTGCCAGCAGCTTAGGACAGGGAACACCCTATGGCTACACCTTC. Residues: CASSLGQGTPYGYTF.